The 25 T cell receptor beta chains in this list originate from one sample, sequenced in a study of cytomegalovirus exposure and HLA in healthy donors (dated by TCRdb to about 2017). The library was made by the immunoSEQ multiplex PCR assay. The multiplex PCR relied on a mix of 60 forward primers for TCR Vbeta segments and 13 reverse primers for TCR Jbeta segments. TCRdb's version of the immuneACCESS table is confined to in-frame rearrangements and falls short of the full clone set. An unresolved V gene accounts for under half of the shortfall where checked; the remainder is of unknown origin. The sample yields tens of thousands of clones; 75% to 85% were counted once. The biggest ten clones account for less than 4.5% of the sample. The specimen sequenced was PBMCs. Receptor source: a woman between 18 and 29 years old in good health and CMV-seronegative.

The V call is TRBV5-6, the J call TRBJ1-2; 8 nucleotides match TRBD1. Per the germline V gene, CDR1 is SGHDT and CDR2 is YYEEEE. The CDR3 runs to 15 residues. V trimming: 0 bases; J trimming: 2 bases; junction bases outside the gene matches: 3. The CDR3 region has the DNA TGTGCCAGCAGCTTGGGGACAGGGTTGAACTATGGCTACACCTTC. Translated: CASSLGTGLNYGYTF.

This chain uses TRBV5-1 with TRBJ2-7; 8 bases fit TRBD2. V trimming: 2 bases; J trimming: 0 bases; junction bases outside the gene matches: 1. The length of the CDR3 is 14 residues. Germline V gene data show CDR1 as SGHRS and CDR2 as YFSETQ. CDR3 bases: TGCGCCAGCAGCTTCGGGACTAGCTCCTACGAGCAGTACTTC. Translated, it gives CASSFGTSSYEQYF.

This clone was found a few times. The genes are TRBV6-6 and TRBJ1-5, with D perhaps TRBD1 (6 bases). Germline lookup yields CDR1 MNHNY and CDR2 SVGAGI (reference sequence). The CDR3 has 15 residues. The V end lost 6 bases, the J end lost 3 bases, and 15 bases lay between the germline ends. CDR3 nucleotides: TGTGCCAGCAGGCGAAAGGGACAAGACAATCAGCCCCAGCATTTT. This gives the protein CASRRKGQDNQPQHF.

CDR3 in amino acids: CASSLTGAYEQYF. CDR3 DNA sequence: TGTGCCAGCAGCCTCACAGGGGCCTACGAGCAGTACTTC. V is TRBV6-5 and J is TRBJ2-7; TRBD1 matches 7 bases. The CDR3 covers 13 residues. The V and J ends lost 6 bases and 2 bases, in that order; junction bases with no gene match: 4. Germline values: CDR1 MNHEY, CDR2 SVGAGI.

The chain uses TRBV4-3 and TRBJ1-4; 10 positions agree with TRBD1. Germline V CDR1 and CDR2: LGHNA, YSLEER. The CDR3 is 16 residues long. Losses at the gene ends were 0 bases for V and 6 bases for J; bases not matched to a gene: 4. The CDR3 DNA is TGCGCCAGCAGCCAAGATTATGACAGGGGGCATGAAAAACTGTTTTTT. It translates to CASSQDYDRGHEKLFF.

The chain combines TRBV4-3 with TRBJ2-5, with D perhaps TRBD2 (6 bases). Germline V lookup: CDR1 LGHNA, CDR2 YSLEER. V lost 4 bases and J 0 bases, leaving 9 bases between the germline ends. This CDR3 comprises 14 residues. The CDR3 DNA reads as TGCGCCAGCAGCCTGGGACTGTACCAAGAGACCCAGTACTTC. It specifies CASSLGLYQETQYF.

The CDR3 coding sequence is TGTGCTAGTGGTTTGCGATATAACGGTTCTCACACCGGGGAGCTGTTTTTT. Its translation: CASGLRYNGSHTGELFF. The rearrangement links TRBV12-5 to TRBJ2-2; D not resolved. The CDR3 contains 17 residues. The germline CDR1 and CDR2 sequences are LGHNT and FRNRAP. V was cut by 2 bases and J by 3 bases, with 16 bases left in between.

The V and J genes are TRBV7-2 and TRBJ2-1, with 9 bases fitting TRBD2. Germline loops: CDR1 SGHTA, CDR2 FQGNSA. CDR3 length equals 13 residues. With 4 bases clipped from V and 7 bases from J, the junction kept 2 bases outside the gene matches. In DNA, the CDR3 is TGTGCCAGCAGCTGGACTAGCGAGAATGAGCAGTTCTTC. Translating gives CASSWTSENEQFF.

This chain uses TRBV7-9 with TRBJ2-5; D ambiguous. This CDR3 is built from 14 residues. V was cut by 1 base and J by 0 bases, with 6 bases left in between. Germline CDR1 reads SEHNR; CDR2 reads FQNEAQ (reference sequence). CDR3 DNA sequence: TGTGCCAGCAGCTTAGAACTGCACCAAGAGACCCAGTACTTC. Translated, it gives CASSLELHQETQYF.

The chain links TRBV5-4 to TRBJ2-1; 10 bases line up with TRBD2. Germline lookup yields CDR1 SGHNT and CDR2 YYREEE (reference sequence). Trimming took 4 bases from V and 5 from J; bases not matched to a gene: 6. The CDR3 spans 15 residues. The DNA for the CDR3 is TGTGCCAGCAGCAGTGGACTAGCGGAAAACAATGAGCAGTTCTTC. Protein product: CASSSGLAENNEQFF.

This chain links TRBV28 with TRBJ1-2; D gene unclear. The CDR3 sequence is 15 residues long. V was pared by 8 bases and J by 0 bases, with 16 bases between. Germline assignment: CDR1 MDHEN and CDR2 SYDVKM. The CDR3 DNA reads TGTGCCAGCCAAACGCCCGGGAGGACTAACTATGGCTACACCTTC. Its protein product is CASQTPGRTNYGYTF.

The chain uses TRBV11-2 and TRBJ2-1, with 7 positions matching TRBD2. This CDR3 has 16 residues. Germline V gene lookup returns CDR1 SGHAT and CDR2 FQNNGV. Unmatched junction bases numbered 13, after V lost 6 bases and J lost 5 bases. DNA for the CDR3: TGTGCCAGCAGTTCGGCTCCGGGACTAACAAACAATGAGCAGTTCTTC. Translating it yields CASSSAPGLTNNEQFF.

With regard to this clone: An end of the junction does not agree with germline; a read error may underlie this. Other DNA sequences from this sample encode an identical CDR3 as well. This chain links TRBV19 with TRBJ2-7; no clear D. The germline V gene has CDR1 LNHDA and CDR2 SQIVND (reference sequence). The CDR3 spans 12 residues. CDR3 sequence: CASSIPSDEQYF. Written as DNA, the CDR3 is TGTGCCAGTAGTATCCCCTCCGACGAGCAGTACTTC.

V is TRBV5-1 and J is TRBJ1-3; 7 nucleotides line up with TRBD1. The CDR3 is 15 residues long. CDR1 and CDR2 (germline): SGHRS, YFSETQ. Trimming at V came to 5 bases and at J to 0 bases, leaving 5 bases not matched to a gene. The CDR3: CASRETGISGNTIYF. Written as DNA, the CDR3 is TGCGCCAGCAGGGAGACAGGGATCTCTGGAAACACCATATATTTT.

Note on this clone: Other nucleotide sequences in the sample specify the same CDR3. The V call is TRBV14, the J call TRBJ2-3; 7 nucleotides match TRBD2. There are 15 residues in the CDR3. Germline-derived CDR1 and CDR2 are SGHDN and FVKESK. V shed 4 bases and J 5 bases; nucleotides not matched to a gene: 9. The CDR3 region has the DNA TGTGCCAGCAGCCGTGGGTCGTCGGGAGGAGATACGCAGTATTTT. Translated: CASSRGSSGGDTQYF.

This clone was detected only a few times. The chain couples TRBV11-2 to TRBJ1-6; D uncertain. Germline V gene sequence: CDR1 SGHAT, CDR2 FQNNGV. CDR3 size: 14 residues. Trimming left V 3 bases short and J 5 bases short, with 8 bases between. The CDR3 DNA is TGTGCCAGCAGCTTCACAGACGATAATTCACCCCTCCACTTT. Its translation is CASSFTDDNSPLHF.

This clone was detected only once. This rearrangement joins TRBV4-1 to TRBJ1-6; the D is unclear. V was cut by 3 bases and J by 13 bases, with 7 bases left in between. Germline V gives CDR1 MGHRA, CDR2 YSYEKL. The CDR3 is made up of 11 amino acids. CDR3 sequence reads: CASSHAGPLHF. The CDR3 coding sequence is TGCGCCAGCAGCCATGCGGGTCCCCTCCACTTT.

The chain combines TRBV7-2 with TRBJ2-5, with D possibly TRBD1 on 6 matching bases. The germline V gene has CDR1 SGHTA and CDR2 FQGNSA. The CDR3 is made up of 13 amino acids. V lost 6 bases, J lost 3 bases, and 11 bases lay in between. For the CDR3, the DNA is TGTGCCAGCAGTACAGGGCCGGAAGAGACCCAGTACTTC. It encodes CASSTGPEETQYF.

This clone was seen a single time. The V call is TRBV29-1, the J call TRBJ2-3, with unresolved D. Trimming took off 5 bases at V and 6 bases at J, with 9 bases between the two ends. CDR3 size: 11 residues. CDR1 SQVTM and CDR2 ANQGSEA come from the germline V gene. The CDR3 sequence is CSVSALDTQYF. CDR3 nucleotides: TGCAGCGTTAGTGCGCTGGATACGCAGTATTTT.

This sequence joins TRBV30 and TRBJ2-1; 12 nucleotides match TRBD2. In germline, CDR1 is GTSNPN, CDR2 SVGIG (reference sequence). After removal of 3 bases from V and 5 bases from J, the junction contained 5 bases not matched to a gene. CDR3 size: 15 residues. In DNA form, the CDR3 reads TGTGCCTGGAGGCTGCTAGCGGGAGGGGACAATGAGCAGTTCTTC. This translates into CAWRLLAGGDNEQFF.

This chain joins TRBV7-2 and TRBJ1-2; the D is unclear. The CDR3 has 13 residues. The germline V gene has CDR1 SGHTA and CDR2 FQGNSA. V was cut by 3 bases and J by 3 bases, with 8 bases left in between. For the CDR3, the DNA is TGTGCCAGCAGCTTGGAACAGTACTATGGCTACACCTTC. As protein: CASSLEQYYGYTF. Full variable domain (rest looked up from reference TRBV7-2 and TRBJ1-2): GAGVSQSPSNKVTEKGKDVELRCDPISGHTALYWYRQSLGQGLEFLIYFQGNSAPDKSGLPSDRFSAERTGGSVSTLTIQRTQQEDSAVYLCASSLEQYYGYTFGSGTRLTVV.

The chain carries TRBV4-3 and TRBJ2-5; 10 bases agree with TRBD2. J gave up 3 bases and V 0 bases, and 13 bases lay outside the gene matches. The CDR3 has 19 amino acids. CDR1 LGHNA and CDR2 YSLEER come from the germline V gene. CDR3 sequence reads: CASSQDWLAGERSKETQYF. CDR3 in DNA: TGCGCCAGCAGCCAAGATTGGCTAGCGGGAGAAAGGTCCAAAGAGACCCAGTACTTC.

The chain combines TRBV14 with TRBJ2-3, with a weak D call TRBD2 (6 bases). The germline V gene encodes CDR1 SGHDN and CDR2 FVKESK. V lost 3 bases and J lost 0, with 13 bases in between. The CDR3 sequence is 16 residues long. The CDR3 reads CASSHTLALSTDTQYF. In DNA form, the CDR3 reads TGTGCCAGCAGCCATACTCTAGCGTTAAGCACAGATACGCAGTATTTT.

This chain uses TRBV25-1 with TRBJ1-2; D is possibly TRBD1 (6 bases). The V end lost 2 bases, the J end lost 8 bases, and 21 bases lay between the germline ends. CDR1 MGHDK and CDR2 SYGVNS come from the germline V gene. The CDR3 runs 16 residues. CDR3 in amino acids: CASSERGGARAGGYTF. The DNA of the CDR3 is TGTGCCAGCAGTGAAAGAGGGGGGGCGCGAGCAGGAGGCTACACCTTC.

DNA of the CDR3: TGTGCCAGCAGCTTAGGGACTGAAGAGACCCAGTACTTC. Amino acid sequence: CASSLGTEETQYF. V usage is TRBV7-2 and J usage is TRBJ2-5, with a possible D match to TRBD2 (5 bases). This CDR3 has 13 residues. Germline values: CDR1 SGHTA, CDR2 FQGNSA. V was trimmed by 1 base and J by 3 bases, leaving 6 bases between them.